This paragraph covers one T cell receptor beta chain sequence. No antigen is known for it. The data derive from a study of blood T cells in healthy people across ages. Alongside a J-beta primer mix, a sample-barcoded 5' primer served in a second PCR lasting about 7 to 11 cycles. TCRdb passed the 5' RACE reads through MiXCR, listing each CDR3 protein once. Among some 800,000 distinct CDR3 sequences, around 25% were seen once, and the ten largest hold approximately 4%. Study observations and caveats: Compared with aged donors, long-lived donors showed fewer expanded clones, suggesting selection.

A further study also used this sample, focusing on T cells of mothers and their children. That paper notes: Nine systemically healthy Caucasian donors: three mothers, six children.

The sequenced sample consisted of blood. The sequence was obtained from a boy under 18 in good health.

The CDR3 nucleotides read TGTGCCAGCAGCGAGGGCTTAGCCGGGGGGAATAGCAATCAGCCCCAGCATTTT. Translating it yields CASSEGLAGGNSNQPQHF. The chain links TRBV9 to TRBJ1-5, with D perhaps matching TRBD1 (5 bases). The V gene's germline CDR1 is SGDLS and CDR2 YYNGEE. CDR3 size: 18 residues. Deletions cut 3 bases from V and 0 bases from J, with 19 bases between.